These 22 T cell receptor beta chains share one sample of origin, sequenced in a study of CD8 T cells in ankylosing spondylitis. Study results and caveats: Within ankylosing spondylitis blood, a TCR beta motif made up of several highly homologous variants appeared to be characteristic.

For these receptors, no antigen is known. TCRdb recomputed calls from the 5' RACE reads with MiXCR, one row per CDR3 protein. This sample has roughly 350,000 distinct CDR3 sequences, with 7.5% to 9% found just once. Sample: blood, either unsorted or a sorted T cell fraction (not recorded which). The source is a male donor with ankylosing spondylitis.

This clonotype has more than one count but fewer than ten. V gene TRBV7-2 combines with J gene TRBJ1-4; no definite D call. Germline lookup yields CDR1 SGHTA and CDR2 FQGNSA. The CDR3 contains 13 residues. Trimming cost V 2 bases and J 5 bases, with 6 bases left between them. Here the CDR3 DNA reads TGTGCCAGCAGCTTAAGTGTGAATGAAAAACTGTTTTTT. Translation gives CASSLSVNEKLFF. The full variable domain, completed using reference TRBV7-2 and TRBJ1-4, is GAGVSQSPSNKVTEKGKDVELRCDPISGHTALYWYRQSLGQGLEFLIYFQGNSAPDKSGLPSDRFSAERTGGSVSTLTIQRTQQEDSAVYLCASSLSVNEKLFFGSGTQLSVL.

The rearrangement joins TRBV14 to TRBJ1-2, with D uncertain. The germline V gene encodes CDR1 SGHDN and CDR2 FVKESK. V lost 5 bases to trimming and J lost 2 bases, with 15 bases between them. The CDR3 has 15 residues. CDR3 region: CASSSTLAYNYGYTF. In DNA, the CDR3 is TGTGCCAGCAGCTCAACCTTGGCCTACAACTATGGCTACACCTTC.

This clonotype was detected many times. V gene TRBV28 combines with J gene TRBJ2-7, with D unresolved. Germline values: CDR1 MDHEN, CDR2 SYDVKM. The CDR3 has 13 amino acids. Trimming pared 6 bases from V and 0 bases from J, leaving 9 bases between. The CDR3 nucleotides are TGTGCCAGCAGCCCTTCGAGCTCCTACGAGCAGTACTTC. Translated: CASSPSSSYEQYF. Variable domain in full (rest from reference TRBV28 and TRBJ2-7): DVKVTQSSRYLVKRTGEKVFLECVQDMDHENMFWYRQDPGLGLRLIYFSYDVKMKEKGDIPEGYSVSREKKERFSLILESASTNQTSMYLCASSPSSSYEQYFGPGTRLTVT.

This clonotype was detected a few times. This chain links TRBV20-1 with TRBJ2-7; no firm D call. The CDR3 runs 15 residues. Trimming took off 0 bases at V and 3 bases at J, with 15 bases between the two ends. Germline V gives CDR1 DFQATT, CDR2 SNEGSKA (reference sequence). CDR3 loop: CSARDFGEASYEQYF. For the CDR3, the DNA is TGCAGTGCTAGAGATTTCGGCGAAGCCAGCTACGAGCAGTACTTC.

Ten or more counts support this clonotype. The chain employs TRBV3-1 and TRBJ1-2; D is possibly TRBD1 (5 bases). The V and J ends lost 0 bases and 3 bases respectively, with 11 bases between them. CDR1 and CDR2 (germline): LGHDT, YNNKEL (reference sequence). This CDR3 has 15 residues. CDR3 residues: CASSQDFGGHYGYTF. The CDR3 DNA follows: TGTGCCAGCAGCCAAGACTTCGGGGGTCACTATGGCTACACCTTC.

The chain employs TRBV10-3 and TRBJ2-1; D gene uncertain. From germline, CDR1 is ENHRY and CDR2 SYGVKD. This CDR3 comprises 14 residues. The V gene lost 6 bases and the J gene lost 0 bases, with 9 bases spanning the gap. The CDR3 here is CAIRVTPSYNEQFF. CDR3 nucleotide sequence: TGTGCCATCAGGGTAACACCCTCCTACAATGAGCAGTTCTTC.

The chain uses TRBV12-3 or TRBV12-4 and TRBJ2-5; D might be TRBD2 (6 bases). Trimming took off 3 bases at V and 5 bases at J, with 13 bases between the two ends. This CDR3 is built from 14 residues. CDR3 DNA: TGTGCCAGCAGTTTTGTGGGAGGCGGGGAGACCCAGTACTTC. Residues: CASSFVGGGETQYF.

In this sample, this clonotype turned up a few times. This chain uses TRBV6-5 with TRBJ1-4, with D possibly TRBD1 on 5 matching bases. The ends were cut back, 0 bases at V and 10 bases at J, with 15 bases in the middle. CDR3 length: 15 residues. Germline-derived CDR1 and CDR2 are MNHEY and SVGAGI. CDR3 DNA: TGTGCCAGCAGTTACTCGAATAGGGGCGATGGAAAACTGTTTTTT. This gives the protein CASSYSNRGDGKLFF.

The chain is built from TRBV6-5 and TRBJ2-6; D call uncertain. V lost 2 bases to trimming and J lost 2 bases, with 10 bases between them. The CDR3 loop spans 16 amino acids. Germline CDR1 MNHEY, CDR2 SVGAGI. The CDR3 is CASSYEQTPGANVLTF. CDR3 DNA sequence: TGTGCCAGCAGTTACGAACAGACCCCTGGGGCCAACGTCCTGACTTTC.

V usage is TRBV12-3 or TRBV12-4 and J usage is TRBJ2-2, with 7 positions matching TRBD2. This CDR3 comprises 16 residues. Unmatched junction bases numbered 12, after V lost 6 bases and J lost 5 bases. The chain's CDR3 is CASRDAGLTVTGELFF. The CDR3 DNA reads TGTGCCAGCAGGGATGCGGGACTAACCGTGACCGGGGAGCTGTTTTTT.

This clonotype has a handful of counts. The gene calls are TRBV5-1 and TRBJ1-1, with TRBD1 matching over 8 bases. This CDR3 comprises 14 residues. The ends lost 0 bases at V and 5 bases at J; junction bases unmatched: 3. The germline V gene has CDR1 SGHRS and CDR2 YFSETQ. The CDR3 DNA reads TGCGCCAGCAGCTTGGACGGACAGGGTACTGAAGCTTTCTTT. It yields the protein CASSLDGQGTEAFF.

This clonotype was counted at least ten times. CDR3: CASSLEVGQEAFF. The CDR3 DNA follows: TGTGCCAGCAGCTTAGAAGTAGGCCAGGAAGCTTTCTTT. The genes are TRBV7-9 and TRBJ1-1; D is unresolved. There are 13 residues in the CDR3. CDR1 is SEHNR and CDR2 is FQNEAQ in the germline V gene (reference sequence). Trimming shortened V by 1 base and J by 8 bases, and 11 bases separated the two germline ends.

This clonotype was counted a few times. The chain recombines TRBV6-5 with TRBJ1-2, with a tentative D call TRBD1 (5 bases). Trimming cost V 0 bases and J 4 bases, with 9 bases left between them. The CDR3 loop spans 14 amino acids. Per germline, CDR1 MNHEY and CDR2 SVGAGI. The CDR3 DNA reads TGTGCCAGCAGTTACTCTCCGACAGTCTATGGCTACACCTTC. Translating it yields CASSYSPTVYGYTF.

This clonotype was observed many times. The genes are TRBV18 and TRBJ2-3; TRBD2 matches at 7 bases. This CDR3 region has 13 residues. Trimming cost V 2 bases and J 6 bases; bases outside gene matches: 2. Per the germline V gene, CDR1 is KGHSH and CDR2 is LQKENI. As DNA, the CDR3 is TGTGCCAGCTCACCAAGCGGGATGGATACGCAGTATTTT. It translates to CASSPSGMDTQYF.

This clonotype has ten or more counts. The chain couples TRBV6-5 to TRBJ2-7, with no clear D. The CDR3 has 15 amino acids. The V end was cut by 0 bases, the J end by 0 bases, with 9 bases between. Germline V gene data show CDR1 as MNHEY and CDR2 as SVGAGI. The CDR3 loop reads CASSYSMVSSYEQYF. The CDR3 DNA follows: TGTGCCAGCAGTTACTCGATGGTCAGCTCCTACGAGCAGTACTTC.

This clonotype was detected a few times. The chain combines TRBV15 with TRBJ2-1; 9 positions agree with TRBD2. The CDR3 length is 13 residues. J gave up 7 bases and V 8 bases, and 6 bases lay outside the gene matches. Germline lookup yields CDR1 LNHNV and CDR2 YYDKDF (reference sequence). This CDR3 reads CATWRSGRNEQFF. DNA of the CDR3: TGTGCCACCTGGAGAAGCGGGAGGAATGAGCAGTTCTTC.

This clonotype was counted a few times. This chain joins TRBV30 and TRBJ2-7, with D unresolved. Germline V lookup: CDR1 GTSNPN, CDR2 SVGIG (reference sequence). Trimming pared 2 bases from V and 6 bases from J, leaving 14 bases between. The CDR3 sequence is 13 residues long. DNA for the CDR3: TGTGCCTGGAGTCCTAGACCTCCGGGCGAGCAGTACTTC. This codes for CAWSPRPPGEQYF.

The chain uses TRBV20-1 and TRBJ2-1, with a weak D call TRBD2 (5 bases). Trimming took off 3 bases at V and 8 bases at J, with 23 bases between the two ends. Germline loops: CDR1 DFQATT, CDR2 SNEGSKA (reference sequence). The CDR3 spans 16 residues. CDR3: CSASRSTAAGVYEQFF. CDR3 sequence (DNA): TGCAGTGCTAGCCGGAGCACTGCGGCCGGGGTGTATGAGCAGTTCTTC.

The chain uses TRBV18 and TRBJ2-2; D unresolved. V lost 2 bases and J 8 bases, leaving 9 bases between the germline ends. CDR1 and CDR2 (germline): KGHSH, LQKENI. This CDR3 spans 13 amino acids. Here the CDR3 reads CASSPAIGGELFF. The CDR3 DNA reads TGTGCCAGCTCACCAGCGATCGGTGGGGAGCTGTTTTTT.

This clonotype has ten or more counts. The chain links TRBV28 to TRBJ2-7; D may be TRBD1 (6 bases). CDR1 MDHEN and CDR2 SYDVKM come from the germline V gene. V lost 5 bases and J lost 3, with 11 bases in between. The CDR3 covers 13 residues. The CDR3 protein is CASSTGTLYEQYF. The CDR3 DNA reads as TGTGCCAGCAGTACCGGGACACTCTACGAGCAGTACTTC.

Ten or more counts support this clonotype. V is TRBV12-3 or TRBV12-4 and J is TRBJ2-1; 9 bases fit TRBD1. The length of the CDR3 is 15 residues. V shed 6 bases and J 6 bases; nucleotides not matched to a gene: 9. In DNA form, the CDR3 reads TGTGCCAGCAGCACCGGGACAGGGAATATCAATGAGCAGTTCTTC. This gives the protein CASSTGTGNINEQFF.

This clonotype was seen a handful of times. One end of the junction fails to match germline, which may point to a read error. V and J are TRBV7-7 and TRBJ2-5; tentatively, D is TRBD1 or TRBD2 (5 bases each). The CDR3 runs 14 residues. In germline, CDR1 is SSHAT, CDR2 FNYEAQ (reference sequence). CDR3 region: CASSPRDPQGTQYF. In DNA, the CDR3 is TGTGCCAGCAGCCCCAGGGACCCCCAAGGGACCCAGTACTTC.